This TCR beta chain was identified during a study of cytomegalovirus exposure and HLA in healthy donors. Study observations and caveats: A previous analysis found most TCR beta V segments productive roughly 90% or roughly 30% of the time. Association with HLA alleles at 0.05 false discovery rate was found for 17,000 or so TCR beta sequences in a later analysis. It was likely that a cluster of highly shared sequence variants was a sequencing artifact.

Worth noting for this clone: Its target is unknown.

There are 16 residues in the CDR3. Per germline, CDR1 SGHRS and CDR2 YFSETQ. V dropped 1 base and J dropped 0 bases, with 11 bases sitting between them. 13 Jbeta primers and 60 Vbeta primers were used for the PCR. Profiling relied on immunoSEQ multiplex PCR, and the TCRdb table lists in-frame clones only, not all of them. The sample yields roughly 140,000 clones, roughly 80% seen once. The chain joins TRBV5-1 to TRBJ1-3; weak D call: TRBD1 (5 bases). Sequencing input: PBMCs. The clonotype comes from a woman between 40 and 50 years old in good health and CMV-seropositive. The CDR3 DNA reads as TGCGCCAGCAGCTTGCTGGGGCTGATCTCTGGAAACACCATATATTTT. This codes for CASSLLGLISGNTIYF.